This T cell receptor (beta chain) was documented in a study of T-cell memory formation after mild COVID-19. The CDR3 is 16 residues long. In germline, CDR1 is SGHRS, CDR2 YFSETQ. V lost 0 bases, J lost 6 bases, and 16 bases lay in between. This clonotype was counted a few times. TCRdb reprocessed the 5' RACE reads via MiXCR and lists one record per CDR3 protein. The table lists about 540,000 distinct CDR3 sequences, approximately 20% of them singletons. The sample comprised PBMCs or a T cell subset sorted from them (not recorded which). The chain links TRBV5-1 to TRBJ2-1; the D call may be TRBD1 or TRBD2 (6 bases each). This receptor was taken from an adult woman who had mild COVID-19 (a few samples of this study predate the infection). Cell type and time point are not known. CDR3 coding DNA: TGCGCCAGCAGCTTGGGCACCGGGGGCCGGCCCAATGAGCAGTTCTTC. This sequence encodes CASSLGTGGRPNEQFF.